This T cell receptor (beta chain) was documented in a study of blood T cell repertoires in COVID-19. Germline CDR1 and CDR2: SGHRS and YFSETQ. The CDR3 spans 15 residues. The germline V and J ends were trimmed by 0 bases and 4 bases, with 10 bases remaining between them. Libraries were prepared by immunoSEQ multiplex PCR; TCRdb keeps only in-frame clonotypes and omits some of them. Among about 60,000 clones listed, more than 60% were seen once. This clone was counted a single time. The sample consisted of peripheral blood. This TCR derives from a woman between 70 and 85 years old with acute or convalescent COVID-19. The J gene is TRBJ2-2, the V gene TRBV5-1; the D gene is possibly TRBD2 (6 bases). CDR3 nucleotides: TGCGCCAGCAGCTTGGCCATGGGGGGCACCGGGGAGCTGTTTTTT. Its protein is CASSLAMGGTGELFF.